A single sample is the source of the 32 T cell receptor gamma chains below, sequenced in a study of human gamma delta and Vdelta1 T cells. TCRdb re-identified clones in the PCR reads via CATT. The table records some 2,800 gamma-chain clones, about 5.2% of them present only once. Sequences were obtained from naive CD27+ Vdelta1 gamma-delta T cells from blood. Receptors originate from a human donor in good health.

This clone was counted a few times. The protein held in TCRdb is that of a much larger clone and does not match this DNA's translation at residue 3, likely because of a read error; the protein shown is translated from the DNA. The rearrangement joins TRGV2 to TRGJ1 or TRGJ2. CDR1 EGSNGY and CDR2 YDSYNSKV come from the germline V gene. The CDR3 runs 11 residues. This CDR3 reads CAIWDGYKKLF. The CDR3 DNA reads as TGTGCCATCTGGGACGGTTATAAGAAACTCTTT.

As for this clone: A far larger clone is a single base away, which makes a read error likely. This CDR3 is also generated by other DNA sequences in the sample. This chain links TRGV9 with TRGJ1 or TRGJ2. This CDR3 is built from 13 residues. Germline lookup yields CDR1 GITISATS and CDR2 ISYDGTV (reference sequence). V lost 3 bases, J lost 10 bases, and 12 bases stayed unmatched. The CDR3 sequence: CALWERGGYKKLF. CDR3 nucleotides: TGTGCCTTGTGGGAGAGAGGAGGTTACAAGAAACTCTTT.

Only a few counts were recorded for this clone. The chain employs TRGV9 and TRGJ1 or TRGJ2. The germline V gene has CDR1 GITISATS and CDR2 ISYDGTV (reference sequence). This CDR3 comprises 15 residues. The ends lost 0 bases at V and 6 bases at J; junction bases unmatched: 11. This CDR3 is CALWEVRDRRYKKLF. CDR3 nucleotide sequence: TGTGCCTTGTGGGAGGTGCGAGACCGTCGTTATAAGAAACTCTTT.

Note on this clone: One base away lies a much larger clone, so this may be a sequencing read error. The chain couples TRGV5 to TRGJ1 or TRGJ2. This CDR3 is built from 12 residues. The V gene's germline CDR1 is VINAFY and CDR2 YDVSNSKD. DNA for the CDR3: TGTGCCACCTGGGACCATTATTATAAGAAACTATTT. Amino acid sequence: CATWDHYYKKLF.

By its share, this clone is medium-sized. The chain has TRGV3 and TRGJ1 or TRGJ2. The germline CDR1 and CDR2 sequences are VTNTFY and YDVSTARD (reference sequence). V was clipped by 0 bases and J by 9 bases; unmatched bases: 11. This CDR3 is built from 14 residues. CDR3 residues: CATWDRGSTPKKLF. For the CDR3, the DNA is TGTGCCACCTGGGACAGGGGGTCAACACCTAAGAAACTCTTT.

This clone was seen a handful of times. TCRdb pairs this DNA with a much larger clone's protein that differs at residues 5 and 7, likely a read error; the protein shown was translated from the DNA. The rearrangement links TRGV9 to TRGJ1 or TRGJ2. The germline V gene encodes CDR1 GITISATS and CDR2 ISYDGTV (reference sequence). CDR3 size: 12 residues. For the CDR3, the DNA is TGTGCCTTGGAGGAGAATGATTATAAGAAACTCTTT. Translation: CALEENDYKKLF.

This clone has a single count. V is TRGV5 and J is TRGJP2. Here the J gene came from matching the DNA to germline, since TCRdb omits it. CDR1 and CDR2 (germline): VINAFY, YDVSNSKD. V dropped 0 bases and J dropped 5; count of bases not matched to a gene: 9. CDR3 length: 16 amino acids. The CDR3 loop is CATWDRSRFSDWIKTF. CDR3 nucleotides: TGTGCCACCTGGGACAGGTCCCGTTTCAGTGATTGGATCAAGACGTTT.

This clone was picked up a small number of times. The mismatch at residue 8 between this DNA's translation and the TCRdb protein of a much larger clone likely reflects a read error; the protein shown is translated from the DNA. This chain connects TRGV3 to TRGJ1 or TRGJ2. CDR1 and CDR2 from the germline V gene are VTNTFY and YDVSTARD (reference sequence). This CDR3 has 13 amino acids. The junction had 6 bases not matched to a gene; V was cut back by 0 bases and J by 7 bases. The CDR3 bases are TGTGCCACCTGGGACAGGCGCAAGTATAAGAAACTCTTT. It codes for CATWDRRKYKKLF.

By its share, this clone is medium-sized. The J gene is TRGJ1 or TRGJ2, the V gene TRGV9. The CDR3 runs 15 residues. The V and J ends lost 0 bases and 0 bases, in that order; junction bases with no gene match: 5. CDR1 is GITISATS and CDR2 is ISYDGTV in the germline V gene (reference sequence). CDR3 protein: CALWEVGLNYYKKLF. DNA of the CDR3: TGTGCCTTGTGGGAGGTGGGATTGAATTATTATAAGAAACTCTTT.

This clone is large (0.1 to 1%) by share. The chain recombines TRGV5 with TRGJ1 or TRGJ2. Germline V gives CDR1 VINAFY, CDR2 YDVSNSKD. The CDR3 is made up of 14 amino acids. The trim removed 3 bases at V and 4 bases at J, leaving 9 bases unmatched. The CDR3 reads CATWDGNRYYKKLF. The CDR3 DNA is TGTGCCACCTGGGACGGAAACCGGTATTATAAGAAACTCTTT.

The V gene went uncalled, while the J gene is TRGJ1 or TRGJ2. The CDR3 extends over 14 amino acids. CDR3 bases: TGTGCCACCTTTGATTCGTGGCGTTATTATAAGAAACTCTTT. This gives the protein CATFDSWRYYKKLF.

The rearrangement uses TRGV2 and TRGJP2. The length of the CDR3 is 16 residues. The V gene's germline CDR1 is EGSNGY and CDR2 YDSYNSKV. Germline trimming cut 0 bases from V and 0 bases from J; bases unmatched to any gene: 4. The CDR3, as DNA: TGTGCCACCTGGGACGGGCCGTATAGTAGTGATTGGATCAAGACGTTT. This encodes CATWDGPYSSDWIKTF.

In its sample, this clone ranks as large. The V call is TRGV5, the J call TRGJ1 or TRGJ2. V shed 0 bases, J shed 5 bases, and the junction held 4 bases outside the gene matches. The CDR3 is made up of 13 amino acids. CDR1 VINAFY and CDR2 YDVSNSKD come from the germline V gene. CDR3 protein: CATWDRPHYKKLF. The CDR3 region has the DNA TGTGCCACCTGGGACAGGCCTCATTATAAGAAACTCTTT.

This clone showed up just a few times. V gene TRGV5 combines with J gene TRGJ1 or TRGJ2. V lost 0 bases, J lost 7 bases, and 6 bases stayed unmatched. Germline values: CDR1 VINAFY, CDR2 YDVSNSKD. This CDR3 region has 13 residues. DNA of the CDR3: TGTGCCACCTGGGACAGGCTGTGGTATAAGAAACTCTTT. Translation: CATWDRLWYKKLF.

There are a few counts of this clone. V and J are TRGV3 and TRGJ1 or TRGJ2. Trimming cost V 3 bases and J 1 base; bases outside gene matches: 9. The germline gives CDR1 VTNTFY, CDR2 YDVSTARD (reference sequence). This CDR3 has 15 amino acids. CDR3 region: CATWDGRKNYYKKLF. As DNA, the CDR3 is TGTGCCACCTGGGACGGACGCAAAAATTATTATAAGAAACTCTTT.

This clone occurred a few times. The TCRdb protein comes from a much larger clone and disagrees with this DNA's translation at residue 3, likely due to a read error; the protein given here is derived from the DNA. V is TRGV5 and J is TRGJ1 or TRGJ2. The CDR3 contains 13 residues. Germline V gene data show CDR1 as VINAFY and CDR2 as YDVSNSKD. The CDR3 loop is CAAWDRRGLKKLF. In DNA form, the CDR3 reads TGTGCCGCCTGGGACAGGCGGGGTCTTAAGAAACTCTTT.

This clone was observed a few times. Translating this DNA gives a protein that differs at residue 6 from the TCRdb one, which belongs to a much larger clone; a read error is likely, and the protein shown is this translation. The chain recombines TRGV9 with TRGJ1 or TRGJ2. Germline V gene sequence: CDR1 GITISATS, CDR2 ISYDGTV (reference sequence). After removal of 2 bases from V and 9 bases from J, the junction contained 10 bases not matched to a gene. The CDR3 has 13 amino acids. CDR3 sequence: CALWEGLLGKKLF. The CDR3 bases are TGTGCCTTGTGGGAGGGGCTTTTGGGTAAGAAACTCTTT.

In this sample, this clone turned up a few times. One junction end does not reproduce the germline sequence, and a read error may be involved. V gene TRGV3 combines with J gene TRGJ1 or TRGJ2. Germline CDR1 is VTNTFY and CDR2 is YDVSTARD (reference sequence). The CDR3 consists of 11 residues. The CDR3 DNA reads as TGTGCCACCTTGGACAGGATTAAGAAACTCTTT. It codes for CATLDRIKKLF.

In this sample, this clone turned up a few times. The TCRdb protein comes from a much larger clone and disagrees with this DNA's translation at residue 8, likely due to a read error; the protein given here is derived from the DNA. The chain is built from TRGV5 and TRGJ1 or TRGJ2. CDR3 size: 11 residues. In germline, CDR1 is VINAFY, CDR2 YDVSNSKD. The CDR3 sequence: CATWHYYMKLF. CDR3 nucleotides: TGTGCCACCTGGCATTATTATATGAAACTCTTT.

This clone was counted between two and nine times. V usage is TRGV8 and J usage is TRGJP2. In germline, CDR1 is VENAVY, CDR2 YDSYNSRV. J gave up 9 bases and V 4 bases, and 11 bases lay outside the gene matches. The CDR3 spans 14 residues. CDR3: CATWDSRKNWIKTF. The DNA of the CDR3 is TGTGCCACCTGGGACTCCCGTAAGAATTGGATCAAGACGTTT.

For this clone: A much bigger clone sits one base away, suggesting this may be a read error. Other DNA sequences in the sample encode the same CDR3. The V and J genes are TRGV2 and TRGJ1 or TRGJ2. The germline gives CDR1 EGSNGY, CDR2 YDSYNSKV. The V and J ends lost 1 base and 1 base, in that order; junction bases with no gene match: 4. The CDR3 is 14 amino acids. The DNA for the CDR3 is TGTGCCACCTGGGACGGCCCTAATTATTATAAGAAACTCTTT. Residues: CATWDGPNYYKKLF.

There are a few counts of this clone. A much more abundant neighbour one base away suggests this may be a read error. The rearrangement joins TRGV3 to TRGJ1 or TRGJ2. The CDR3 runs 14 residues. The germline gives CDR1 VTNTFY, CDR2 YDVSTARD (reference sequence). CDR3 in DNA: TGTGCCACCTGGGACGGGCGGGGGCTCTATAAGAAACTATTT. This translates into CATWDGRGLYKKLF.

A J gene of TRGJ1 or TRGJ2 was called, though the V gene was not. The CDR3 is 12 residues long. The CDR3 reads CATFDMHYKKLF. CDR3 coding DNA: TGTGCCACCTTTGACATGCATTATAAGAAACTCTTT.

This clone was counted only a few times. This DNA's translation differs at residue 6 from TCRdb's protein, which comes from a much larger clone; a read error is likely, and the protein shown is translated from the DNA. This chain joins TRGV9 and TRGJ1 or TRGJ2. The CDR3 has 11 residues. Germline-derived CDR1 and CDR2 are GITISATS and ISYDGTV (reference sequence). Trimming cost V 5 bases and J 4 bases; bases outside gene matches: 2. The CDR3 region is CALWGYYKKLF. The CDR3 DNA sequence: TGTGCCTTGTGGGGCTATTATAAGAAACTCTTT.

The V gene was left uncalled, and the J gene is TRGJP2. This CDR3 is 18 amino acids long. The CDR3, as DNA: TGTGCCACCTTTGATAGGCTTGGTAAATATAGTAGTGATTGGATCAAGACGTTT. Protein: CATFDRLGKYSSDWIKTF.

This clone is judged large. The gene calls are TRGV2 and TRGJ1 or TRGJ2. This CDR3 region has 11 residues. Germline lookup yields CDR1 EGSNGY and CDR2 YDSYNSKV. The ends lost 2 bases at V and 8 bases at J; junction bases unmatched: 3. CDR3 sequence reads: CATWDANKKLF. In DNA form, the CDR3 reads TGTGCCACCTGGGACGCTAATAAGAAACTCTTT.

Regarding this clone: TCRdb's listed protein matches a much larger clone and diverges from this DNA's translation at residue 10, likely through a read error; the protein shown comes from the DNA. No J gene was called, and the V gene is TRGV5. Germline CDR1 is VINAFY and CDR2 is YDVSNSKD. This CDR3 comprises 12 residues. The CDR3 DNA is TGTGCCACCTGGGGAACGTATTATAAGGAACTCTTT. Amino acids: CATWGTYYKELF.

The rearrangement joins TRGV3 to TRGJ1 or TRGJ2. V was pared by 6 bases and J by 7 bases, with 9 bases of the junction left unmatched. Germline CDR1 and CDR2: VTNTFY and YDVSTARD (reference sequence). CDR3 length equals 12 residues. The DNA of the CDR3 is TGTGCCACCTGGCTGATGGGGTATAAGAAACTCTTT. This encodes CATWLMGYKKLF.

Concerning this clone itself: The protein held in TCRdb is that of a much larger clone and does not match this DNA's translation at residue 7, likely because of a read error; the protein shown is translated from the DNA. The chain couples TRGV9 to TRGJ1 or TRGJ2. Germline V gene sequence: CDR1 GITISATS, CDR2 ISYDGTV (reference sequence). The CDR3 contains 12 residues. The CDR3 DNA reads TGTGCCTTGGAGGTGAATGATTATAAGAAACTCTTT. It codes for CALEVNDYKKLF.

A note on this clone: TCRdb pairs this DNA with a much larger clone's protein that differs at residue 4, likely a read error; the protein shown was translated from the DNA. The rearrangement uses TRGV5 and TRGJ1 or TRGJ2. The CDR3 has 12 amino acids. CDR1 is VINAFY and CDR2 is YDVSNSKD in the germline V gene. The CDR3 DNA follows: TGTGCCACCTGCGACAGGGACCATAAGAAACTCTTT. It translates to CATCDRDHKKLF.

Comment on this clone: The TCRdb protein comes from a much larger clone and disagrees with this DNA's translation at residue 3, likely due to a read error; the protein given here is derived from the DNA. The chain is built from TRGV2 and TRGJ1 or TRGJ2. V shed 12 bases and J 12 bases; nucleotides not matched to a gene: 17. The length of the CDR3 is 11 residues. Looked up from germline, CDR1 is EGSNGY and CDR2 is YDSYNSKV. The CDR3 DNA is TGTGCCTTCTGGGACGGTCTGAGGAAACTCTTT. This encodes CAFWDGLRKLF.

Note on this clone: At the DNA level, this CDR3 is encoded by other sequences in the same sample as well. This chain links TRGV2 with TRGJ1 or TRGJ2. The germline gives CDR1 EGSNGY, CDR2 YDSYNSKV. This CDR3 spans 14 amino acids. Trimming cost V 0 bases and J 4 bases; bases outside gene matches: 6. This CDR3 reads CATWDGPRYYKKLF. In DNA form, the CDR3 reads TGTGCCACCTGGGACGGGCCTCGGTATTATAAGAAACTCTTT.